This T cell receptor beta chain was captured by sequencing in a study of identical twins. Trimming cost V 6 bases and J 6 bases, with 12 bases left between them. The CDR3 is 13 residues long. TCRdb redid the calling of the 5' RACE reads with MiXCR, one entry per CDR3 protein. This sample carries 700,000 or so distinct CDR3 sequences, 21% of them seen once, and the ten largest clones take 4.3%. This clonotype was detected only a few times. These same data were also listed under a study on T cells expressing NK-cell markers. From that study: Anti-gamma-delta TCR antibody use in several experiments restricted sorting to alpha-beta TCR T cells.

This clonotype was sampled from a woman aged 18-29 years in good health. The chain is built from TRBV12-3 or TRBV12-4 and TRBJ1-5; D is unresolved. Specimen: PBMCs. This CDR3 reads CASSRREGQPQHF. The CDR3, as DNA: TGTGCCAGCAGCCGGCGGGAGGGTCAGCCCCAGCATTTT.